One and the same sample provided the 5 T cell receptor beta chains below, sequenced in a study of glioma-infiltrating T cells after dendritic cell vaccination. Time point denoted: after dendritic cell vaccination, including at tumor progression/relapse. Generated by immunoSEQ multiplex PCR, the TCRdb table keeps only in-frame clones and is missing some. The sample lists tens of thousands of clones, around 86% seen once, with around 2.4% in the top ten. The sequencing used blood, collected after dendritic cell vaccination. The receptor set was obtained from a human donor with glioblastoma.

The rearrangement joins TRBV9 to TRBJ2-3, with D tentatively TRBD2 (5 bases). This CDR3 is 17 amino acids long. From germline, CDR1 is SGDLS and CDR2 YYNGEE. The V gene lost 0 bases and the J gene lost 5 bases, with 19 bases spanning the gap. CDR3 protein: CASSVAGGGVGLDTQYF. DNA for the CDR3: TGTGCCAGCAGCGTAGCTGGTGGAGGAGTGGGGTTAGATACGCAGTATTTT. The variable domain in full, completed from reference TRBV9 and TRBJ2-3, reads DSGVTQTPKHLITATGQRVTLRCSPRSGDLSVYWYQQSLDQGLQFLIQYYNGEERAKGNILERFSAQQFPDLHSELNLSSLELGDSALYFCASSVAGGGVGLDTQYFGPGTRLTVL.

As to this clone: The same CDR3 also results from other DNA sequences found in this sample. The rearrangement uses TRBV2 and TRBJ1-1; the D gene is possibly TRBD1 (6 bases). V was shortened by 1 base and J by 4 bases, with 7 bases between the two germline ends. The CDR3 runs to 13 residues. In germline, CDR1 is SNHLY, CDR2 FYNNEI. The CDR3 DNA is TGTGCCAGCAGTGAAGTCAGGGGCACTGAAGCTTTCTTT. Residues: CASSEVRGTEAFF.

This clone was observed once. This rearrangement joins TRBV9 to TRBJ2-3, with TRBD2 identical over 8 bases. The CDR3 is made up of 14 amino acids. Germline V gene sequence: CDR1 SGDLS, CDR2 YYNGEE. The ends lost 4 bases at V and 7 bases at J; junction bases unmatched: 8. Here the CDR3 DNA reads TGTGCCAGCAGCCCGGGACTAGAGATATATACGCAGTATTTT. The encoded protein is CASSPGLEIYTQYF. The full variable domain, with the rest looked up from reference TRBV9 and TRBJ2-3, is DSGVTQTPKHLITATGQRVTLRCSPRSGDLSVYWYQQSLDQGLQFLIQYYNGEERAKGNILERFSAQQFPDLHSELNLSSLELGDSALYFCASSPGLEIYTQYFGPGTRLTVL.

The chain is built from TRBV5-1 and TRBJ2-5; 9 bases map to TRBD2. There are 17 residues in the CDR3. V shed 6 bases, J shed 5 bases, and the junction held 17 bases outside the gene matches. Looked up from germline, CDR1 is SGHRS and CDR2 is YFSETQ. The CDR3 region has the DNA TGCGCCAGCAAGGATGTGCGGGGGGGCCGGGCGGCTGAGACCCAGTACTTC. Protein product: CASKDVRGGRAAETQYF.

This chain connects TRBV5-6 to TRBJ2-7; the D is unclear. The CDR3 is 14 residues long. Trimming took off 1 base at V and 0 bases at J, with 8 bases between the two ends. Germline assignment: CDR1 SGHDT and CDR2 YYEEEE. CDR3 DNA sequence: TGTGCCAGCAGCTTGTCACAGCCCTCCTACGAGCAGTACTTC. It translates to CASSLSQPSYEQYF.